Following are 11 T cell receptor beta chains from one sample sequenced in a study of blood T cell repertoires in COVID-19. This table comes from immunoSEQ multiplex PCR, and its TCRdb copy is limited to in-frame clones, with some not included. The sample has around 70,000 clones; over 75% are singletons. Specimen: peripheral blood. These receptors originate from a human donor in a cohort sampled during active COVID-19.

The chain carries TRBV18 and TRBJ2-7, with D possibly matching TRBD2 (6 bases). The V end was cut by 5 bases, the J end by 1 base, with 9 bases between. CDR3 length: 13 amino acids. Germline V CDR1 and CDR2: KGHSH, LQKENI. Here the CDR3 reads CASSEGLSYEQYF. For the CDR3, the DNA is TGTGCCAGCTCAGAGGGACTGTCCTACGAGCAGTACTTC.

The chain employs TRBV5-1 and TRBJ2-5, with a tentative D call TRBD1 (7 bases). CDR1 and CDR2 (germline): SGHRS, YFSETQ. Deletions cut 4 bases from V and 5 bases from J, with 21 bases between. The length of the CDR3 is 16 residues. The DNA of the CDR3 is TGCGCCAGCAGCCCTGTAGGAGGGGGCCAGATGGAGACCCAGTACTTC. Residues: CASSPVGGGQMETQYF.

The chain is built from TRBV18 and TRBJ2-3; maybe TRBD2 (6 bases). Trimming removed 3 bases at V and 0 bases at J, with 16 bases between. From germline, CDR1 is KGHSH and CDR2 LQKENI. This CDR3 spans 17 amino acids. The CDR3 bases are TGTGCCAGCTCACCTGGGGGGTTCCGTCGAAGCACAGATACGCAGTATTTT. Translation: CASSPGGFRRSTDTQYF.

The chain recombines TRBV20-1 with TRBJ1-6; no definite D call. CDR1 and CDR2 (germline): DFQATT, SNEGSKA (reference sequence). V was trimmed by 3 bases and J by 6 bases, leaving 18 bases between them. CDR3 length: 16 residues. The CDR3 sequence: CSASTRGNPGNSPLHF. CDR3 in DNA: TGCAGTGCTAGTACACGGGGTAATCCGGGTAATTCACCCCTCCACTTT.

This chain uses TRBV28 with TRBJ2-3; 11 positions match TRBD2. The V and J ends lost 5 bases and 11 bases, in that order; junction bases with no gene match: 9. The CDR3 length is 14 residues. Germline assignment: CDR1 MDHEN and CDR2 SYDVKM. The CDR3 DNA reads as TGTGCCAGCAGTATAGGCGGTAGCGGGAGGGAGCAGTATTTT. This codes for CASSIGGSGREQYF. Full variable domain (remainder filled in from reference TRBV28 and TRBJ2-3): DVKVTQSSRYLVKRTGEKVFLECVQDMDHENMFWYRQDPGLGLRLIYFSYDVKMKEKGDIPEGYSVSREKKERFSLILESASTNQTSMYLCASSIGGSGREQYFGPGTRLTVL.

The rearrangement uses TRBV4-1 and TRBJ2-7; 9 bases are a match to TRBD1. The CDR3 sequence is 17 residues long. V lost 0 bases and J lost 4; bases outside the gene matches: 10. Per germline, CDR1 MGHRA and CDR2 YSYEKL. Here the CDR3 DNA reads TGCGCCAGCAGCCAAGAATGGCGGACAGGGGTCATATACGAGCAGTACTTC. It codes for CASSQEWRTGVIYEQYF.

J is TRBJ1-4 and V is TRBV20-1; no firm D call. CDR3 size: 10 residues. The germline V gene has CDR1 DFQATT and CDR2 SNEGSKA (reference sequence). V lost 5 bases, J lost 7 bases, and 5 bases lay in between. The CDR3 is CSARGEKLFF. As DNA, the CDR3 is TGCAGTGCTCGGGGTGAAAAACTGTTTTTT.

The rearrangement uses TRBV6-5 and TRBJ2-7; maybe TRBD2 (6 bases). In germline, CDR1 is MNHEY, CDR2 SVGAGI. The CDR3 totals 13 residues. Between the trimmed V and J ends, which lost 0 bases and 4 bases, there was a span of 7 bases. CDR3 DNA: TGTGCCAGCAGTTACTCACTAGCTTACGAGCAGTACTTC. The encoded protein is CASSYSLAYEQYF.

This rearrangement joins TRBV6-5 to TRBJ2-5; a possible D gene is TRBD1 (5 bases). This CDR3 is built from 14 residues. Germline CDR1 and CDR2: MNHEY and SVGAGI. The germline V and J ends were trimmed by 0 bases and 5 bases, with 10 bases remaining between them. The CDR3 sequence: CASSYSPGMETQYF. CDR3 DNA sequence: TGTGCCAGCAGTTACTCACCAGGGATGGAGACCCAGTACTTC.

This rearrangement joins TRBV7-2 to TRBJ2-7; TRBD1 matches at 11 bases. The ends lost 4 bases at V and 2 bases at J; junction bases unmatched: 4. CDR3 length: 15 residues. Germline-derived CDR1 and CDR2 are SGHTA and FQGNSA. CDR3 DNA sequence: TGTGCCAGCAGCTCGGACAGGGGGCTCACCTACGAGCAGTACTTC. This sequence encodes CASSSDRGLTYEQYF.

Written as DNA, the CDR3 is TGTGCCAGCAGTTACTCCACGGGATTAGCTAACTATGGCTACACCTTC. As protein: CASSYSTGLANYGYTF. The chain uses TRBV6-5 and TRBJ1-2; no clear D gene. V was cut by 0 bases and J by 0 bases, with 11 bases left in between. The CDR3 has 16 residues. Germline-derived CDR1 and CDR2 are MNHEY and SVGAGI.